One T cell receptor beta chain is described in this entry. Its antigen is unknown. This entry belongs to a study of shared clonotypes between healthy human individuals. CD45RO-negative, CCR7-positively selected cells formed the naive CD8 fraction, excluding terminally differentiated effector memory CD45RA+ cells. Recent acute infections and vaccinations were absent in the healthy HIV-negative adult donors. Here immunoSEQ multiplex PCR was the method, and the copy in TCRdb shows in-frame clones only, minus some. The sample contains a few million clones, 90% to 95% of which appear only once. Notes on the study in general: Clonotype sharing among donors was expected to depend on sequencing depth.

Germline values: CDR1 SGHNT, CDR2 YYREEE (reference sequence). V dropped 0 bases and J dropped 7; count of bases not matched to a gene: 4. This CDR3 comprises 15 residues. The sample taken for sequencing was naive CD8+ T cells from PBMCs. This chain links TRBV5-4 with TRBJ2-3; 11 positions agree with TRBD2. The origin of this receptor is a man aged 18 to 29 in good health. Some clones in this sample may be carry-over from other donors' samples. The CDR3 bases are TGTGCCAGCAGCTTGGACACTAGCGGGAGCTATACGCAGTATTTT. Protein: CASSLDTSGSYTQYF.